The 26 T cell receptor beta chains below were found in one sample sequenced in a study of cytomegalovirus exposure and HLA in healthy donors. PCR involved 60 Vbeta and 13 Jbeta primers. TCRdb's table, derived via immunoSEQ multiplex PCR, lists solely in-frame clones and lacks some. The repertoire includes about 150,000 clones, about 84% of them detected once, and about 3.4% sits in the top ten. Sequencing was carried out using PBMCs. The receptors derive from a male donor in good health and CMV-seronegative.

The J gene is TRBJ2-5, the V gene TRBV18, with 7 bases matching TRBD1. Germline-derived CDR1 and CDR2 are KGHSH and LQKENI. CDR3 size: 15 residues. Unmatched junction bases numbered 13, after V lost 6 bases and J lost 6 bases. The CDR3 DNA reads TGTGCCAGCTCCCCAGGTACAGGGGTGGAAAAGACCCAGTACTTC. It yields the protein CASSPGTGVEKTQYF.

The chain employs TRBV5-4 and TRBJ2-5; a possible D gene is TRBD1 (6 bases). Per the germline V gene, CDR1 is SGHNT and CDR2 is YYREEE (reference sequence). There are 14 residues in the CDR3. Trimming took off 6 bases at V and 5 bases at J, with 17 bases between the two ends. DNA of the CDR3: TGTGCCAGCACCTCAACAGGGTTGGTTGAGACCCAGTACTTC. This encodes CASTSTGLVETQYF.

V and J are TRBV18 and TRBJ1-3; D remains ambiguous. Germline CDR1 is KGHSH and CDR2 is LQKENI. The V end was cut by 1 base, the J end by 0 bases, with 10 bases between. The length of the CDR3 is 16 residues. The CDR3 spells CASSPLDGSSGNTIYF. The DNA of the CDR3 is TGTGCCAGCTCACCACTCGACGGGAGCTCTGGAAACACCATATATTTT.

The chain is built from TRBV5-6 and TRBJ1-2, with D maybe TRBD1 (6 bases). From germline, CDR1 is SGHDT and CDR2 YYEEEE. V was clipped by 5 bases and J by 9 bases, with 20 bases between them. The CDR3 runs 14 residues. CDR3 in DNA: TGTGCCAGCAGACCACAGGGAGCAGTCGATAGCTACACCTTC. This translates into CASRPQGAVDSYTF.

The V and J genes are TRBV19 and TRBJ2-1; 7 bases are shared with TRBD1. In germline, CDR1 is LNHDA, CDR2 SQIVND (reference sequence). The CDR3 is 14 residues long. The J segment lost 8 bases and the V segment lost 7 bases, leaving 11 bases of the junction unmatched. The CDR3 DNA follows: TGTGCCAGTACCCCTGGACAGGAGGCGGATGAGCAGTTCTTC. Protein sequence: CASTPGQEADEQFF.

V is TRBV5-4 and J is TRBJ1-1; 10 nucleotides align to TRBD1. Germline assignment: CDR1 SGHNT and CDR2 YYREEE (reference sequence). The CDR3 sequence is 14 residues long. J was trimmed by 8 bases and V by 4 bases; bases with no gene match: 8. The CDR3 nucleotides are TGTGCCAGCAGCGGGGCGGGACAGGGGAGGGAAGCTTTCTTT. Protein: CASSGAGQGREAFF.

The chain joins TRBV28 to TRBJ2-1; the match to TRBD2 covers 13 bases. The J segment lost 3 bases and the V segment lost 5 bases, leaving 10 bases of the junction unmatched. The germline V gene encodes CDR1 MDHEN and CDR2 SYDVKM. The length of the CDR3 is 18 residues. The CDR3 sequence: CASSPRTSGRGVYNEQFF. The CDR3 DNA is TGTGCCAGCAGTCCCCGGACTAGCGGGAGAGGGGTCTACAATGAGCAGTTCTTC.

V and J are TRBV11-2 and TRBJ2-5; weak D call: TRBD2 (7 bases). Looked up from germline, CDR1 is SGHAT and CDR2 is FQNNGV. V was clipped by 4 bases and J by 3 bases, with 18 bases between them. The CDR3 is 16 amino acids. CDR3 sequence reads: CASSYGRGGKEETQYF. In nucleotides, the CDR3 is TGTGCCAGCAGCTACGGTCGCGGGGGCAAGGAAGAGACCCAGTACTTC.

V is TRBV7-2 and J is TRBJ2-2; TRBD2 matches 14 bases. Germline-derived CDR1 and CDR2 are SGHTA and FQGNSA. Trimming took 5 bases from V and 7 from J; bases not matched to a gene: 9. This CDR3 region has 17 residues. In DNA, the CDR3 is TGTGCCAGCAGCATGACTAGCGGGGGGGCAAAAATCGGGGAGCTGTTTTTT. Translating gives CASSMTSGGAKIGELFF.

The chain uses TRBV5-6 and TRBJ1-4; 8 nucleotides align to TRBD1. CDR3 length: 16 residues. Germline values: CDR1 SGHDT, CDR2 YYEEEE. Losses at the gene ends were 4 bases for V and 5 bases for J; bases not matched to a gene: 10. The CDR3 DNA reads TGTGCCAGCAGCCGTTGGACAGGGCTGGAAAATGAAAAACTGTTTTTT. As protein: CASSRWTGLENEKLFF.

The CDR3 loop is CASSLDVAGTSHNEQFF. The DNA for the CDR3 is TGTGCCAGCAGCTTAGATGTAGCGGGAACGTCCCACAATGAGCAGTTCTTC. V gene TRBV7-6 combines with J gene TRBJ2-1, with 8 bases aligning to TRBD2. The CDR3 consists of 17 residues. The V gene end was trimmed by 1 base and the J gene end by 5 bases; junction bases not matched to a gene: 10. Per the germline V gene, CDR1 is SGHVS and CDR2 is FNYEAQ.

The DNA for the CDR3 is TGTGCCAGCAGTTTTGTTCAGGGCAATGAGCAGTTCTTC. Translation: CASSFVQGNEQFF. This chain uses TRBV27 with TRBJ2-1; D is perhaps TRBD1 (5 bases). Germline CDR1 MNHEY, CDR2 SMNVEV (reference sequence). The CDR3 extends over 13 amino acids. With 3 bases removed from V and 6 bases from J, the gap between germline ends came to 9 bases.

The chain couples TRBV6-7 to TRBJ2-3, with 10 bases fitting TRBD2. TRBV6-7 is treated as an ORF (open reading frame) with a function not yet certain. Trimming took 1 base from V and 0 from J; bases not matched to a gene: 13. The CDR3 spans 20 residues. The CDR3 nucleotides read TGTGCCAGCAGTTACTTTAGGCGACTAGCGGGTGATCCTAGCACAGATACGCAGTATTTT. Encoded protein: CASSYFRRLAGDPSTDTQYF.

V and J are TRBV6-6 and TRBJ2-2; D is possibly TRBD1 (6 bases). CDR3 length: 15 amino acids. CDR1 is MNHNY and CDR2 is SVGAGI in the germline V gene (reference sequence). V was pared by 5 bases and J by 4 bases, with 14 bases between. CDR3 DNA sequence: TGTGCCAGCAGTCCCACAGGGCAGGGCACCGGGGAGCTGTTTTTT. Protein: CASSPTGQGTGELFF.

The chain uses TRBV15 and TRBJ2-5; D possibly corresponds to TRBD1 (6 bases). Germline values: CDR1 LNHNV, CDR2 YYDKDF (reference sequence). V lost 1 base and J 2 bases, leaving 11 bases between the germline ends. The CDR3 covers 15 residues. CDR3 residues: CATSRVTGYQETQYF. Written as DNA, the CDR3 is TGTGCCACCAGCAGAGTTACAGGGTATCAAGAGACCCAGTACTTC.

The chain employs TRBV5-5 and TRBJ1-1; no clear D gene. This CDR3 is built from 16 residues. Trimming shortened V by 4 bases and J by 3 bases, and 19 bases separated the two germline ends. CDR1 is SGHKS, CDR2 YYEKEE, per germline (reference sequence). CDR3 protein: CASSPQNTALDTEAFF. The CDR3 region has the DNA TGTGCCAGCAGCCCTCAAAACACCGCTCTGGACACTGAAGCTTTCTTT.

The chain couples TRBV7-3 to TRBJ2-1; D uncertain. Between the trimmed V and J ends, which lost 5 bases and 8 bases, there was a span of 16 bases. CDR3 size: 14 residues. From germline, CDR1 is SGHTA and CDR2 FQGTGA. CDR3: CASSLLGSLDEQFF. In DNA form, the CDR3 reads TGTGCCAGCAGCCTCCTCGGGTCCCTGGATGAGCAGTTCTTC.

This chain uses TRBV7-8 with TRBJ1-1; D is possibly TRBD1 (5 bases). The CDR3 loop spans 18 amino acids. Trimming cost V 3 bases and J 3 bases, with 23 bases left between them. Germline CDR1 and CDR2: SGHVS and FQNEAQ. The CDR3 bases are TGTGCCAGCAGCTTCACATCAAGTACCAGGGATGTCGACACTGAAGCTTTCTTT. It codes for CASSFTSSTRDVDTEAFF.

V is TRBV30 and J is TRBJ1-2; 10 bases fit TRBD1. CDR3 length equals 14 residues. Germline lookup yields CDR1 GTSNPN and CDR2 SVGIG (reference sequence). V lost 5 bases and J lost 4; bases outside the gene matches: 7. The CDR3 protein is CAWADRGLVYGYTF. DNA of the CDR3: TGTGCCTGGGCGGACAGGGGGTTGGTCTATGGCTACACCTTC.

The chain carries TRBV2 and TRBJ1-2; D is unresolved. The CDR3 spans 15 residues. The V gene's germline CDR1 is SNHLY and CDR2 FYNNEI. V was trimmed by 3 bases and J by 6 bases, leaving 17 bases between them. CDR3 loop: CASSDWVGSVDGYTF. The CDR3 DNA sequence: TGTGCCAGCAGTGATTGGGTAGGGAGCGTCGATGGCTACACCTTC.

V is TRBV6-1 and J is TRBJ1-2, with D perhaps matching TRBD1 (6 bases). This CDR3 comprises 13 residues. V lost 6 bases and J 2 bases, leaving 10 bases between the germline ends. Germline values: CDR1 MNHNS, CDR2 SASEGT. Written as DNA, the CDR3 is TGTGCCAGCAGAGGGGGTTGGAACTATGGCTACACCTTC. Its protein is CASRGGWNYGYTF.

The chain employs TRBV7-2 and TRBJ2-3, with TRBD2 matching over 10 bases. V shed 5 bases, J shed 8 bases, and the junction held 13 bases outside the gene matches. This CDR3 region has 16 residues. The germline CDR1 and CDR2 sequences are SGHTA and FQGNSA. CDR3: CASSPTRLAGVGTQYF. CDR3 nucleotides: TGTGCCAGCAGCCCCACCCGCCTAGCGGGAGTGGGTACGCAGTATTTT. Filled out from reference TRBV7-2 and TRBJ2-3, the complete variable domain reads GAGVSQSPSNKVTEKGKDVELRCDPISGHTALYWYRQSLGQGLEFLIYFQGNSAPDKSGLPSDRFSAERTGGSVSTLTIQRTQQEDSAVYLCASSPTRLAGVGTQYFGPGTRLTVL.

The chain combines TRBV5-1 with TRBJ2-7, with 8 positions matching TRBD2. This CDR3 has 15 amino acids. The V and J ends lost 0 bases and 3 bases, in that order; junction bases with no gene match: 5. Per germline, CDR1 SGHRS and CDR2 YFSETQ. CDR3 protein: CASSLGSGNLYEQYF. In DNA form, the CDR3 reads TGCGCCAGCAGCTTGGGTAGCGGGAACCTCTACGAGCAGTACTTC.

The CDR3: CASSVQGTSTEAFF. CDR3 bases: TGTGCCAGCAGCGTCCAGGGGACCTCCACTGAAGCTTTCTTT. The chain is built from TRBV7-2 and TRBJ1-1; possibly TRBD1 for D (6 bases). Germline-derived CDR1 and CDR2 are SGHTA and FQGNSA. With 5 bases removed from V and 4 bases from J, the gap between germline ends came to 14 bases. The CDR3 extends over 14 amino acids.

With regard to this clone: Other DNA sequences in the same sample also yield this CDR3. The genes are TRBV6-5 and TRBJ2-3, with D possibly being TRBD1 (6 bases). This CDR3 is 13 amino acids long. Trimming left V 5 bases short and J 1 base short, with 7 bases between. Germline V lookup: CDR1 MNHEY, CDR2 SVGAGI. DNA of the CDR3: TGTGCCAGCAGTAACAGGGGCACAGATACGCAGTATTTT. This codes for CASSNRGTDTQYF.

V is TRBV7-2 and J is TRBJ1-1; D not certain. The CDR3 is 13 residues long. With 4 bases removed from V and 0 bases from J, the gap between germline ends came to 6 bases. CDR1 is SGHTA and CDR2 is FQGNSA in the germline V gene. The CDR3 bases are TGTGCCAGCAGCTCGTTTATGAACACTGAAGCTTTCTTT. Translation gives CASSSFMNTEAFF.